This passage covers 6 T cell receptor beta chains from one sample sequenced in a study of blood T cells in healthy people across ages. Primers used in a second PCR of about 7 to 12 cycles were a sample-barcoded 5' primer and a J-beta primer mix. TCRdb redid the calling of the 5' RACE reads with MiXCR, one entry per CDR3 protein. The sample has more than 550,000 distinct CDR3 sequences; 22% are singletons. Sequenced sample: blood. The receptors come from a man aged 70 or older in good health.

The rearrangement uses TRBV6-5 and TRBJ1-1, with a possible D match to TRBD1 (5 bases). Looked up from germline, CDR1 is MNHEY and CDR2 is SVGAGI. Trimming took 0 bases from V and 4 from J, leaving 9 bases between them. The length of the CDR3 is 14 residues. CDR3 coding DNA: TGTGCCAGCAGTTACTCGGGGGACGGCACTGAAGCTTTCTTT. Protein: CASSYSGDGTEAFF.

This clonotype showed up just a few times. V and J are TRBV6-2 or TRBV6-3 and TRBJ2-2; 8 positions match TRBD2. The CDR3 has 16 amino acids. V was clipped by 0 bases and J by 4 bases; unmatched bases: 4. Per the germline V gene, CDR1 is MNHEY and CDR2 is SVGEGT. This CDR3 reads CASSYSGGGSTGELFF. The CDR3, as DNA: TGTGCCAGCAGTTACTCGGGCGGGGGGAGCACCGGGGAGCTGTTTTTT.

The chain joins TRBV12-3 or TRBV12-4 to TRBJ2-5, with D hard to call. Trimming took off 6 bases at V and 5 bases at J, with 10 bases between the two ends. The CDR3 loop spans 12 amino acids. The CDR3 coding sequence is TGTGCCAGCAGCCAGACCACGGAGACCCAGTACTTC. Its protein is CASSQTTETQYF.

The CDR3 reads CATLDSTSYEQYF. Written as DNA, the CDR3 is TGTGCCACCCTTGACAGTACATCCTACGAGCAGTACTTC. The chain employs TRBV6-5 and TRBJ2-5; weak D call: TRBD1 (5 bases). The end of the DNA fits TRBJ2-7 better, so the J call may be wrong. Germline loops: CDR1 MNHEY, CDR2 SVGAGI. CDR3 length equals 13 residues.

This chain uses TRBV20-1 with TRBJ1-5; 8 nucleotides agree with TRBD1. The CDR3 covers 16 residues. Per germline, CDR1 DFQATT and CDR2 SNEGSKA (reference sequence). The junction had 10 bases not matched to a gene; V was cut back by 1 base and J by 5 bases. This CDR3 reads CSARGYGQGGDQPQHF. The CDR3 coding sequence is TGCAGTGCTAGAGGATACGGACAGGGTGGGGATCAGCCCCAGCATTTT.

The chain uses TRBV20-1 and TRBJ2-7; maybe TRBD1 (5 bases). The CDR3 has 15 amino acids. Trimming stripped 2 bases from V and 0 bases from J, with 14 bases between. The germline V gene encodes CDR1 DFQATT and CDR2 SNEGSKA (reference sequence). CDR3 sequence: CSARIDSLFSYEQYF. In DNA, the CDR3 is TGCAGTGCTAGAATCGACAGCTTATTCTCCTACGAGCAGTACTTC.